The clone carrying this T cell receptor (beta chain) was observed many times. The data belong to a study of T cells after posttransplantation cyclophosphamide. Unmatched junction bases numbered 6, after V lost 5 bases and J lost 5 bases. CDR3 length: 14 residues. Germline V lookup: CDR1 MNHNY, CDR2 SVGAGI (reference sequence). This table comes from immunoSEQ multiplex PCR, and its TCRdb copy is limited to in-frame clones, with some not included. The specimen gives some 23,000 clones without singletons; the ten biggest hold less than 2%. Treatment was busulfan-fludarabine conditioning, a marrow graft, and cyclophosphamide on days +3 and +4.

Specimen: PBMCs, collected after allogeneic stem cell transplant with posttransplant cyclophosphamide. The V call is TRBV6-6, the J call TRBJ2-3; 8 bases are a match to TRBD2. The TCR originated in a male patient aged 18-30 years who received an allogeneic stem cell transplant from a related donor, was CMV-positive, and had no GVHD. A share of the T cells may be of graft donor origin. The CDR3 loop is CASSGRTSLDTQYF. The CDR3 DNA follows: TGTGCCAGCAGTGGCCGGACTAGCCTAGATACGCAGTATTTT.